This T cell receptor (beta chain) was profiled in a study of blood T cell repertoires in COVID-19. About the research overall: The study drew acute and convalescent COVID-19 samples from the United States, Italy and Spain.

Profiled with immunoSEQ multiplex PCR; TCRdb holds only in-frame clones, not every one. This table holds around 33,000 clones, less than 80% found once. This TCR was recovered from a man at least 80 years old with acute or convalescent COVID-19. The material sequenced was peripheral blood.

The CDR3, as DNA: TGTGCCAGTAGTATGACCAGGGAGGGATCACCCCTCCACTTT. Encoded protein: CASSMTREGSPLHF. V gene TRBV19 combines with J gene TRBJ1-6; D is perhaps TRBD1 (5 bases). Germline CDR1 LNHDA, CDR2 SQIVND (reference sequence). There are 14 residues in the CDR3. V lost 3 bases to trimming and J lost 10 bases, with 13 bases between them.